The 14 T cell receptor beta chains below come from one sample, sequenced in a study of T cells in Graves' hyperthyroidism and ophthalmopathy. RNA transcripts served as the template for amplifying TCR beta CDR3 regions. First-round RT-PCR with HTBI primers amplified the TCR CDR3 region. MiXCR was run by TCRdb on the multiplex PCR reads, yielding one entry per CDR3 protein. The table lists approximately 600,000 distinct CDR3 sequences, 12% to 15% of them singletons. The sequenced sample was blood. All receptors derive from a woman younger than 35 with Graves' ophthalmopathy.

This clonotype was seen repeatedly, ten times or more. The chain couples TRBV7-2 to TRBJ2-7, with D possibly matching TRBD1 (6 bases). Germline CDR1 SGHTA, CDR2 FQGNSA. Between the trimmed V and J ends, which lost 5 bases and 0 bases, there was a span of 17 bases. The CDR3 extends over 16 amino acids. The DNA for the CDR3 is TGTGCCAGCAGCCTGGTCAGGGGTTCGAGCTCCTACGAGCAGTACTTC. This translates into CASSLVRGSSSYEQYF. Using reference TRBV7-2 and TRBJ2-7 for the parts outside the CDR3, the full variable domain is GAGVSQSPSNKVTEKGKDVELRCDPISGHTALYWYRQSLGQGLEFLIYFQGNSAPDKSGLPSDRFSAERTGGSVSTLTIQRTQQEDSAVYLCASSLVRGSSSYEQYFGPGTRLTVT.

This chain uses TRBV12-3 or TRBV12-4 with TRBJ2-3, with TRBD2 matching over 11 bases. The ends lost 5 bases at V and 2 bases at J; junction bases unmatched: 6. The CDR3 contains 16 residues. CDR3 sequence: CASSPETSGTTDTQYF. DNA for the CDR3: TGTGCCAGCAGTCCGGAGACTAGCGGGACCACAGATACGCAGTATTTT.

The V gene is TRBV28, the J gene TRBJ1-2; D call uncertain. CDR1 is MDHEN and CDR2 is SYDVKM in the germline V gene. The CDR3 is 16 residues long. V lost 3 bases, J lost 2 bases, and 16 bases lay in between. The CDR3 sequence: CASSFRPNRGNYGYTF. The CDR3 DNA is TGTGCCAGCAGTTTTAGACCGAATCGGGGAAACTATGGCTACACCTTC.

This clonotype has at least ten counts. The chain has TRBV3-1 and TRBJ2-5; D not resolved. Between the trimmed V and J ends, which lost 3 bases and 5 bases, there was a span of 13 bases. CDR3 length equals 14 residues. CDR1 LGHDT and CDR2 YNNKEL come from the germline V gene (reference sequence). The CDR3 here is CASSHPGLSETQYF. The CDR3 DNA sequence: TGTGCCAGCAGCCACCCGGGTTTATCGGAGACCCAGTACTTC.

This chain links TRBV28 with TRBJ2-7, with 11 bases aligning to TRBD2. From germline, CDR1 is MDHEN and CDR2 SYDVKM. V lost 4 bases to trimming and J lost 6 bases; unmatched junction nucleotides: 11. CDR3 size: 16 residues. CDR3 loop: CASSSFTSGSPLEQYF. As DNA, the CDR3 is TGTGCCAGCAGTTCCTTCACTAGCGGGAGCCCTCTCGAGCAGTACTTC.

As regards this clonotype: A much larger clone lies a single base off, so this may be a read error. This chain uses TRBV3-1 with TRBJ2-7, with D maybe TRBD1 (5 bases). This CDR3 is 17 amino acids long. From germline, CDR1 is LGHDT and CDR2 YNNKEL (reference sequence). The germline V and J ends were trimmed by 0 bases and 3 bases, with 18 bases remaining between them. CDR3 loop: CASSQDLEGGADYEQYF. The CDR3 bases are TGTGCCAGCAGCCAAGACCTGGAAGGTGGGGCCGACTACGAGCAGTACTTC.

This clonotype was detected only a few times. The genes are TRBV12-3 or TRBV12-4 and TRBJ2-7; D gene ambiguous. Trimming removed 7 bases from V and 3 bases from J, with 10 bases in between. The CDR3 loop spans 12 amino acids. The CDR3 sequence is CASTLNSYEQYF. CDR3 in DNA: TGTGCCAGCACTCTAAACAGCTACGAGCAGTACTTC.

This clonotype was counted many times. The rearrangement links TRBV11-1 to TRBJ2-3; TRBD1 might be the D (6 bases). V was pared by 1 base and J by 3 bases, with 11 bases between. The CDR3 covers 15 residues. The germline gives CDR1 SGHAT, CDR2 FQDESV (reference sequence). In nucleotides, the CDR3 is TGTGCCAGCAGCTTAGAGCGAGGGGGAACAGATACGCAGTATTTT. This gives the protein CASSLERGGTDTQYF.

The chain has TRBV7-9 and TRBJ1-2; no clear D. Germline assignment: CDR1 SEHNR and CDR2 FQNEAQ (reference sequence). The V end lost 5 bases, the J end lost 6 bases, and 13 bases lay between the germline ends. This CDR3 region has 13 residues. The CDR3 region has the DNA TGTGCCAGCAGCCCGAGGGAAAGAGATGGCTACACCTTC. It is translated as CASSPRERDGYTF.

The table lists this clonotype with many counts. The chain uses TRBV7-2 and TRBJ1-1; no clear D gene. Per the germline V gene, CDR1 is SGHTA and CDR2 is FQGNSA. V lost 1 base and J 9 bases, leaving 12 bases between the germline ends. The CDR3 contains 13 residues. CDR3 amino acids: CASSLGILKQAFF. CDR3 nucleotides: TGTGCCAGCAGCTTAGGTATCCTTAAGCAAGCTTTCTTT.

A few counts support this clonotype. This chain joins TRBV5-4 and TRBJ2-3; TRBD1 agrees at 9 bases. Germline V lookup: CDR1 SGHNT, CDR2 YYREEE (reference sequence). CDR3 length: 16 amino acids. Losses at the gene ends were 3 bases for V and 0 bases for J; bases not matched to a gene: 5. The CDR3 loop is CASSSPGQGSTDTQYF. For the CDR3, the DNA is TGTGCCAGCAGCTCCCCAGGACAGGGGAGCACAGATACGCAGTATTTT.

V usage is TRBV28 and J usage is TRBJ1-2; D gene unclear. The germline V gene has CDR1 MDHEN and CDR2 SYDVKM. The CDR3 runs 13 residues. Trimming shortened V by 8 bases and J by 1 base, and 11 bases separated the two germline ends. The CDR3 protein is CASGNPDNYGYTF. The CDR3 region has the DNA TGTGCCAGCGGCAATCCGGATAACTATGGCTACACCTTC.

The sample holds many counts of this clonotype. This chain joins TRBV6-1 and TRBJ2-2, with D unclear. This CDR3 has 15 residues. V lost 10 bases to trimming and J lost 5 bases, with 20 bases between them. Germline V lookup: CDR1 MNHNS, CDR2 SASEGT. The CDR3 DNA reads as TGTGCCACGCCCCTCTTGGGCCATGAGACCGGGGAGCTGTTTTTT. This encodes CATPLLGHETGELFF.

This clonotype was observed many times. This sequence joins TRBV30 and TRBJ2-3; a possible D gene is TRBD2 (6 bases). This CDR3 has 12 amino acids. V gave up 7 bases and J gave up 4 bases, with 12 bases separating them. The germline V gene encodes CDR1 GTSNPN and CDR2 SVGIG (reference sequence). The CDR3 here is CAYRLDADTQYF. CDR3 sequence (DNA): TGTGCCTACCGACTAGACGCAGATACGCAGTATTTT.